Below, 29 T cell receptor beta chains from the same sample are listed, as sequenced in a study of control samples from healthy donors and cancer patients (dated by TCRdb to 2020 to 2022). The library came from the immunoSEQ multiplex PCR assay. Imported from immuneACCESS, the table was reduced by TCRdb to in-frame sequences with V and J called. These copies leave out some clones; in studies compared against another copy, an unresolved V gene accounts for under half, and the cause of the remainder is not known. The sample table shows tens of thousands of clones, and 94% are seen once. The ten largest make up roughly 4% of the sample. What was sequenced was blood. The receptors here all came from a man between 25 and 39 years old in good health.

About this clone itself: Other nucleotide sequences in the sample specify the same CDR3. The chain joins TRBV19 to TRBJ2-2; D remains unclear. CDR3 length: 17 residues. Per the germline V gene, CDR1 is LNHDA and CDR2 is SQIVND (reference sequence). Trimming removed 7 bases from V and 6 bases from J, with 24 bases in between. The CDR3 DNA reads TGTGCCAGTAATTCGGGTCGGGCCACATGGGGTCCCGGGGAGCTGTTTTTT. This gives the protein CASNSGRATWGPGELFF.

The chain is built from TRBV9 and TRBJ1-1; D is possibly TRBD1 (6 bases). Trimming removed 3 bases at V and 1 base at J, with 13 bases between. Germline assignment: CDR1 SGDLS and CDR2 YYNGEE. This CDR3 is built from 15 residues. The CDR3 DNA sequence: TGTGCCAGCAGCGCTAAAGGGGGAGCGAACACTGAAGCTTTCTTT. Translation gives CASSAKGGANTEAFF.

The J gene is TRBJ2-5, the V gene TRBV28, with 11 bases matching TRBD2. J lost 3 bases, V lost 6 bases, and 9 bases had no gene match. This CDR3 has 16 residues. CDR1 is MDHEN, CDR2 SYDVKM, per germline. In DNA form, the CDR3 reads TGTGCCAGCAGCCCAACTAGCGGGAGAATGAAAGAGACCCAGTACTTC. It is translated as CASSPTSGRMKETQYF.

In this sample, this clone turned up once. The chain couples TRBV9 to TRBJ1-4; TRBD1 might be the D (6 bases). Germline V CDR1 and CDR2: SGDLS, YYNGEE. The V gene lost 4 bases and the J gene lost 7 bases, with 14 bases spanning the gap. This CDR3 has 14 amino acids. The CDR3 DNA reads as TGTGCCAGCAGCACAGGGATCGGCGGTGAAAAACTGTTTTTT. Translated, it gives CASSTGIGGEKLFF.

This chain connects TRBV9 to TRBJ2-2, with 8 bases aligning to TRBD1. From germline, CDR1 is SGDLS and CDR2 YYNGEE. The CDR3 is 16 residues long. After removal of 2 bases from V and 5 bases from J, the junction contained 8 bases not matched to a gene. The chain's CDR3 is CASSVQGQVGTGELFF. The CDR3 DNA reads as TGTGCCAGCAGCGTCCAGGGACAGGTGGGGACCGGGGAGCTGTTTTTT.

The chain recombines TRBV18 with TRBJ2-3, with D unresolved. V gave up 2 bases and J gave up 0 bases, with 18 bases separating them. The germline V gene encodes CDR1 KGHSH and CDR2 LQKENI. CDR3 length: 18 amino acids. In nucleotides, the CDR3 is TGTGCCAGCTCACCAAACTGGCGTGGCCACACTAGCACAGATACGCAGTATTTT. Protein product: CASSPNWRGHTSTDTQYF.

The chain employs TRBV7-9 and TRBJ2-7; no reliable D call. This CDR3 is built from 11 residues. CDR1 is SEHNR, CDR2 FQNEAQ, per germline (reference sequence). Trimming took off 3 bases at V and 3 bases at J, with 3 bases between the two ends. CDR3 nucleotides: TGTGCCAGCAGCTTGCTCTACGAGCAGTACTTC. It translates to CASSLLYEQYF.

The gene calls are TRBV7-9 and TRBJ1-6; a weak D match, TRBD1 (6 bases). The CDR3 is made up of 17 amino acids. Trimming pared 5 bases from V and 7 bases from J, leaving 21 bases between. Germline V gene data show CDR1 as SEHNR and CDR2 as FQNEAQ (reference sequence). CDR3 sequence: CASSPRGPQQGNSPLHF. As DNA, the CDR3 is TGTGCCAGCAGCCCAAGGGGTCCCCAGCAGGGGAATTCACCCCTCCACTTT.

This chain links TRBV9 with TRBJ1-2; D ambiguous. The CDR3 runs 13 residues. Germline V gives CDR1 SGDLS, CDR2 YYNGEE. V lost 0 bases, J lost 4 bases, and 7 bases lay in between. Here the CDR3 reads CASSVDGTYGYTF. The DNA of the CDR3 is TGTGCCAGCAGCGTAGATGGTACCTATGGCTACACCTTC.

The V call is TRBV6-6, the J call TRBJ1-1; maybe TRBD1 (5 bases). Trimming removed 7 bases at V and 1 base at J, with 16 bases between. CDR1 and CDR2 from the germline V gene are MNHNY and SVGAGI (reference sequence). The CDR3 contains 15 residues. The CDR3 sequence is CASTSHRGSNTEAFF. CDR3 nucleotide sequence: TGTGCCAGCACCTCACACCGGGGCTCGAACACTGAAGCTTTCTTT.

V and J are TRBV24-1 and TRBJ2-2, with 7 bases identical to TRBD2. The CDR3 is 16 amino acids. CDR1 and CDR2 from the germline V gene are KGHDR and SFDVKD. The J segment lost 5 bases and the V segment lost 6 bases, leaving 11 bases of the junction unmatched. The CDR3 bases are TGTGCCACCAGTCCCTGGGGAGGGATTGGAACCGGGGAGCTGTTTTTT. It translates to CATSPWGGIGTGELFF.

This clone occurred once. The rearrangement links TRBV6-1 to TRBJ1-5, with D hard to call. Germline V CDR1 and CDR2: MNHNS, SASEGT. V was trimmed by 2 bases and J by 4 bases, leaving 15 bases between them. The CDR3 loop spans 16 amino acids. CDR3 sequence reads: CASSENGGEGNQPQHF. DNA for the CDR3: TGTGCCAGCAGTGAAAATGGAGGAGAGGGTAATCAGCCCCAGCATTTT.

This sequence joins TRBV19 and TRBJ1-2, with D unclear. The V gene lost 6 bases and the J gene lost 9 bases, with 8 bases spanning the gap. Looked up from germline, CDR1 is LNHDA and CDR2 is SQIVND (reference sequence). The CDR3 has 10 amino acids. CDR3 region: CASRGNSYTF. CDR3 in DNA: TGTGCCAGTAGGGGGAATAGCTACACCTTC.

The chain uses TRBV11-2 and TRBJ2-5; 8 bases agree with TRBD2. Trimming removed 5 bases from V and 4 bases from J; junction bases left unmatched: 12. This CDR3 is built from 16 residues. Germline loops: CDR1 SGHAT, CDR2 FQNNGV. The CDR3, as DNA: TGTGCCAGCAGCCTTCTAAAGAGCGGGGGCGGAGAGACCCAGTACTTC. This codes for CASSLLKSGGGETQYF.

The CDR3 reads CASSLESRETQYF. CDR3 sequence (DNA): TGTGCCAGCAGTTTAGAGTCGCGAGAGACCCAGTACTTC. V is TRBV27 and J is TRBJ2-5; no firm D call. From germline, CDR1 is MNHEY and CDR2 SMNVEV (reference sequence). V lost 2 bases and J lost 4, with 8 bases in between. The CDR3 length is 13 residues.

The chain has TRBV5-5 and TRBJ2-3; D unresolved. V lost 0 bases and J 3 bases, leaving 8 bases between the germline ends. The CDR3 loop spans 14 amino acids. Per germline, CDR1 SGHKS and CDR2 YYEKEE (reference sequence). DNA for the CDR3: TGTGCCAGCAGCTTGGGGCAGATAACAGATACGCAGTATTTT. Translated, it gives CASSLGQITDTQYF.

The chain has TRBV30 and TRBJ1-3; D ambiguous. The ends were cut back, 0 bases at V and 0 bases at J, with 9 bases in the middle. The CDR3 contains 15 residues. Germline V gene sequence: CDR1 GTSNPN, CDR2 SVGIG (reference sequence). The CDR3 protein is CAWSVGDGSGNTIYF. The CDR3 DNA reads TGTGCCTGGAGTGTAGGAGATGGCTCTGGAAACACCATATATTTT.

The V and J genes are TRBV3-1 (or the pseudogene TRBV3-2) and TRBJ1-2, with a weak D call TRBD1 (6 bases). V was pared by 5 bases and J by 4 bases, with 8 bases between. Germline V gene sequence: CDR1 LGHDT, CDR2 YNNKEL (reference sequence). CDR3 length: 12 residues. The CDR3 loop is CASSSTGYGYTF. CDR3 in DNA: TGTGCCAGCAGCTCGACAGGCTATGGCTACACCTTC.

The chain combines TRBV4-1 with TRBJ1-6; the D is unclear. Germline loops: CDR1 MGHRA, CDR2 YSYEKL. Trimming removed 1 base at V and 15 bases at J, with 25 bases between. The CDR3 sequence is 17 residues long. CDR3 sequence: CASSQVGRRRPHSGLHF. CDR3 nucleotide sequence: TGCGCCAGCAGCCAAGTGGGCCGGCGGCGTCCTCATTCGGGCCTCCACTTT.

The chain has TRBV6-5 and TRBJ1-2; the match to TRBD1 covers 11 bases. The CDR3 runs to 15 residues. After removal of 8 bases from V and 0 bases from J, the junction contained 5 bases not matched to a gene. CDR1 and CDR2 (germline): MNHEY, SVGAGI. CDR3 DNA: TGTGCCAGCCTTTCGGGACAGGGGGCTAACTATGGCTACACCTTC. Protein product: CASLSGQGANYGYTF.

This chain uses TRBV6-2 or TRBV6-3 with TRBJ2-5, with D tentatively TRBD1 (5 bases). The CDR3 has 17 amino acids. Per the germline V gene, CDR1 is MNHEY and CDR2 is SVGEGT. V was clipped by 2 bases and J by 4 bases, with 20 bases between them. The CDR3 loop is CASSYPVSVGRGETQYF. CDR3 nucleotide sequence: TGTGCCAGCAGTTACCCGGTTAGTGTGGGGCGAGGAGAGACCCAGTACTTC.

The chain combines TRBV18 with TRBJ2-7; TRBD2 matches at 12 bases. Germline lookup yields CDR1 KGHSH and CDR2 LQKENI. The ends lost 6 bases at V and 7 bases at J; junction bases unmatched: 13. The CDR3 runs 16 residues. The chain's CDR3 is CASSGESSGRAGEQYF. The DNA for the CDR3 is TGTGCCAGCTCGGGAGAATCTAGCGGGAGGGCCGGTGAGCAGTACTTC.

CDR3 DNA: TGCGCCACCTCCGAACAGTTACCGCGTAGCACAGATACGCAGTATTTT. Translation gives CATSEQLPRSTDTQYF. J is TRBJ2-3 and V is TRBV5-1; D gene unclear. This CDR3 comprises 16 residues. V was shortened by 9 bases and J by 0 bases, with 20 bases between the two germline ends. Germline lookup yields CDR1 SGHRS and CDR2 YFSETQ.

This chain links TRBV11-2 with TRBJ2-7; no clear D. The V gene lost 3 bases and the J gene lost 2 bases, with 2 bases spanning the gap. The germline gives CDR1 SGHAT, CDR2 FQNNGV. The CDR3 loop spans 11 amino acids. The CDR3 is CASSLAYEQYF. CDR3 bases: TGTGCCAGCAGCTTGGCCTACGAGCAGTACTTC.

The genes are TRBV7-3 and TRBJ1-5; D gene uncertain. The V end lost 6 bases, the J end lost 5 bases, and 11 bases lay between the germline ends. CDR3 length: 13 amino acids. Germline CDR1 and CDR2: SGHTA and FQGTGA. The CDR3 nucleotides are TGTGCCAGCAGTCCGGGATGGGATCAGCCCCAGCATTTT. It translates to CASSPGWDQPQHF. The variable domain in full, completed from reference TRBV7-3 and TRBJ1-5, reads GAGVSQTPSNKVTEKGKYVELRCDPISGHTALYWYRQSLGQGPEFLIYFQGTGAADDSGLPNDRFFAVRPEGSVSTLKIQRTERGDSAVYLCASSPGWDQPQHFGDGTRLSIL.

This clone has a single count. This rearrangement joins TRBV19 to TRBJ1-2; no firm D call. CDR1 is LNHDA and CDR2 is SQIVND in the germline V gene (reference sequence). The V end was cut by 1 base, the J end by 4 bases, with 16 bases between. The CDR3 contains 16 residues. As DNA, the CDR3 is TGTGCCAGTAGTATAGCCTCGGGAGGTATGCTCTATGGCTACACCTTC. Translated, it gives CASSIASGGMLYGYTF.

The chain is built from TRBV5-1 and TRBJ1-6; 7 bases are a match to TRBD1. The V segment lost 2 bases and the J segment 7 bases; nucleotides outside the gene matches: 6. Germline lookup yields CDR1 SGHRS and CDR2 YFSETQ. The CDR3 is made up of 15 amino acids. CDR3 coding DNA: TGCGCCAGCAGCTTACACCAGGGGGTGAATTCACCCCTCCACTTT. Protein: CASSLHQGVNSPLHF.

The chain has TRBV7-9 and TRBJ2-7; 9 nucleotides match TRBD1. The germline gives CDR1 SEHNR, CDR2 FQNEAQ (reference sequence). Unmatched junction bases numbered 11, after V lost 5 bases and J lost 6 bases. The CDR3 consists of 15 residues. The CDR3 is CASSLTGGGGTEQYF. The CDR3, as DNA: TGTGCCAGCAGCCTGACAGGGGGAGGGGGAACCGAGCAGTACTTC.

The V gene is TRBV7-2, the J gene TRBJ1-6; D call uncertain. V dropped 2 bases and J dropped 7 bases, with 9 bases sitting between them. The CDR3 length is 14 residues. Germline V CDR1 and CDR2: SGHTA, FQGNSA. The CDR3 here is CASSLWSPNSPLHF. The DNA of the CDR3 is TGTGCCAGCAGCTTATGGTCACCGAATTCACCCCTCCACTTT.